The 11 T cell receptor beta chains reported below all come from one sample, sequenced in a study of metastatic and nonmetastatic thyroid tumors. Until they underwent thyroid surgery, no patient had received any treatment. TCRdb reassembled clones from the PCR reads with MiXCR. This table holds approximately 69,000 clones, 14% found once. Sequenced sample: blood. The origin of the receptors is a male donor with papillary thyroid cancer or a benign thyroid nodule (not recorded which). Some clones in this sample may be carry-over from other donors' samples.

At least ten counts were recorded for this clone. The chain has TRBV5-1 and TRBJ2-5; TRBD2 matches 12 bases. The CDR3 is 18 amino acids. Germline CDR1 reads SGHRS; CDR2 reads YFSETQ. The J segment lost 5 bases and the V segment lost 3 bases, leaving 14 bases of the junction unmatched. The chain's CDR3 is CASSYGLAGGQMGETQYF. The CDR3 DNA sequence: TGCGCCAGCAGCTATGGGCTAGCGGGAGGGCAAATGGGGGAGACCCAGTACTTC.

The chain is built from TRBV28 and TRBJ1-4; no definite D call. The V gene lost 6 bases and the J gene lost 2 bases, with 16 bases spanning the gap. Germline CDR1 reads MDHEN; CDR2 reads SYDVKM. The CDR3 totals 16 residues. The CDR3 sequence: CASSLPWTTTNEKLFF. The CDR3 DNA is TGTGCCAGCAGCTTGCCATGGACCACGACTAATGAAAAACTGTTTTTT.

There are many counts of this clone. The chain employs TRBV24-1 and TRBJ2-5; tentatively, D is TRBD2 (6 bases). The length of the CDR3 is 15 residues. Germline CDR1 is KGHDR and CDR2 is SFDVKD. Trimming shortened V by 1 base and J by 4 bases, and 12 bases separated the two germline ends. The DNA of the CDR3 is TGTGCCACCAGTGATTTTCGGGGGAGAGGAGAGACCCAGTACTTC. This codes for CATSDFRGRGETQYF.

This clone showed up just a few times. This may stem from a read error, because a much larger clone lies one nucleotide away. Here the CDR3 reads CASSRKGALSGYTF. For the CDR3, the DNA is TGTGCCAGCAGCCGAAAGGGGGCTCTCAGTGGCTACACCTTC. The V call is TRBV6-1, the J call TRBJ1-2, with 7 bases fitting TRBD1. This CDR3 spans 14 amino acids. The junction had 11 bases not matched to a gene; V was cut back by 6 bases and J by 7 bases. The germline CDR1 and CDR2 sequences are MNHNS and SASEGT.

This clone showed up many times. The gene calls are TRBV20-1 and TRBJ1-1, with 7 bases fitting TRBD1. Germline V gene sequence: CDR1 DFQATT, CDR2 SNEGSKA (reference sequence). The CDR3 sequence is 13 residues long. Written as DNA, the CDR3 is TGCAGCTACAGGGGACGGTCGAACACTGAAGCTTTCTTT. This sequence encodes CSYRGRSNTEAFF.

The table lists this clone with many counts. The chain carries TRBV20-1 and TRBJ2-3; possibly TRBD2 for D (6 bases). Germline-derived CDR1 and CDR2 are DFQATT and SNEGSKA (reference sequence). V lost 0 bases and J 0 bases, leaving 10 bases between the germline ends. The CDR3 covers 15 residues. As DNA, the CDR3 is TGCAGTGCTAGAGATACGGGAGTAAGCACAGATACGCAGTATTTT. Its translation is CSARDTGVSTDTQYF.

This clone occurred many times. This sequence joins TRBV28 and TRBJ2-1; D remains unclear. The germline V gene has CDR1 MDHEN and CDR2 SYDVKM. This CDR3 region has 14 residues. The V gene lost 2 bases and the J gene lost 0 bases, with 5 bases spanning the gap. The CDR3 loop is CASSLRSSYNEQFF. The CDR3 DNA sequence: TGTGCCAGCAGTTTAAGAAGCTCCTACAATGAGCAGTTCTTC.

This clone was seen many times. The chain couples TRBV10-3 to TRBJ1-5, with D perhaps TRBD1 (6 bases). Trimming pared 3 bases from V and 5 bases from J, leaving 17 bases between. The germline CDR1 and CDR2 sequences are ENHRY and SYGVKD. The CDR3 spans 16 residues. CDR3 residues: CAISDPRGGAHQPQHF. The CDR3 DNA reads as TGTGCCATCAGTGACCCGAGGGGGGGGGCTCATCAGCCCCAGCATTTT.

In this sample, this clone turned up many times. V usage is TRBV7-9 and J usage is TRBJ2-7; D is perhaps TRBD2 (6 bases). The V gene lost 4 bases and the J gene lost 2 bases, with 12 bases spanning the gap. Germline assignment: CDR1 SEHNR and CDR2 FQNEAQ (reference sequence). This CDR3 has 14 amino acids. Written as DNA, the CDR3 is TGTGCCAGCAGCTCCCGGGAGAGGACCTACGAGCAGTACTTC. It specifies CASSSRERTYEQYF.

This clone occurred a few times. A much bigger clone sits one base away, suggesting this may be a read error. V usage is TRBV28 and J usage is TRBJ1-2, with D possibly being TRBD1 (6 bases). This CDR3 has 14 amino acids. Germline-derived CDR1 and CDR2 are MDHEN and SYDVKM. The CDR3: CSSNLGGANYGYTF. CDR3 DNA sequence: TGTTCCAGCAACCTAGGGGGGGCGAACTATGGCTACACCTTC.

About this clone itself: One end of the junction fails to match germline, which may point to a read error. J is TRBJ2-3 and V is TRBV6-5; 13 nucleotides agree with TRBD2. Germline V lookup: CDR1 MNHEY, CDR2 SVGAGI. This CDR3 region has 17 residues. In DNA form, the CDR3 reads TGTGCCAGCAGTTACCCTAGGACTAGCGGGAGCACACATACGCAGTATTTT. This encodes CASSYPRTSGSTHTQYF.